This section outlines one T cell receptor (beta chain) sequence together with its context. The data were taken from a study of T cells after somatic rescue of genetic block. Germline V gene data show CDR1 as SGHRS and CDR2 as YFSETQ. V was trimmed by 4 bases and J by 0 bases, leaving 11 bases between them. CDR3 size: 15 residues. Assay used: immunoSEQ multiplex PCR; TCRdb lists only in-frame clones, some missing. The repertoire includes 110,000 or so clones, just over 90% of them detected once, and about 1.5% sits in the top ten. This TCR derives from a woman under 30. V is TRBV5-1 and J is TRBJ2-1; possibly TRBD1 for D (5 bases). Material for sequencing was peripheral blood mononuclear cells (PBMCs). The CDR3 DNA sequence: TGCGCCAGCAGCGTACAGGAGAGCTCCTACAATGAGCAGTTCTTC. Translated, it gives CASSVQESSYNEQFF.